The entry below gives a single T cell receptor (beta chain) sequence along with its context. Its antigen remains unknown. The sample originates from a study of OX40 agonist ivuxolimab in advanced cancers. Across the whole study: Ivuxolimab is a fully human IgG2 antibody that activates OX40 (CD134). A diagnosis of hepatocellular carcinoma, melanoma, renal cell or head and neck cancer was present in dose-escalation patients. Prior checkpoint blockade (anti-PD-1, anti-PD-L1 or anti-CTLA-4) was permitted; approximately 41% had it.

TCRdb's table, derived via immunoSEQ multiplex PCR, lists solely in-frame clones and lacks some. The repertoire holds around 13,000 clones, 67% seen once, with 20% to 30% in the top ten. Study-wide points: Compared with CD4+, CD8+ T cells on average had more expanded clones.

Unmatched junction bases numbered 10, after V lost 7 bases and J lost 2 bases. The CDR3 consists of 16 residues. The germline V gene encodes CDR1 LGHNA and CDR2 YNFKEQ. This chain links TRBV4-2 with TRBJ2-3; TRBD2 agrees at 9 bases. This sequence was found in an adult with an advanced solid tumor such as melanoma, head and neck, liver or kidney cancer. The sequences come from CD4+ or CD8+ T cells sorted from blood, collected in a trial of the OX40 agonist ivuxolimab. The CDR3 spells CASTLNLGLATDTQYF. In DNA, the CDR3 is TGTGCCAGCACTCTTAACCTGGGACTAGCCACAGATACGCAGTATTTT.